A selection of T cell receptor beta chains follows, all from one sample in a study of cytomegalovirus exposure and HLA in healthy donors. Here immunoSEQ multiplex PCR was the method, and the copy in TCRdb shows in-frame clones only, minus some. In the table there are some 130,000 clones, about 80% of which are singletons. Sample: PBMCs. The receptors here all came from a man younger than 35 in good health and CMV-seronegative. CDR3s include the opening cysteine and the closing phenylalanine or tryptophan. The D gene is left open where the match is weak. Some rows mark clone size as missing; the rest say once, few, many or name a class of expanded clone.

J: TRBJ2-1
D: -
size: -
V: TRBV21-1
DNA: TGTGCCAGCAGCAGTCGCGCGCCTAGCGGGACCCCTGGATACAATGAGCAGTTCTTC
CDR3: CASSSRAPSGTPGYNEQFF

J: TRBJ2-5
D: -
size: few
V: TRBV28
DNA: TGTGCCAGCAGTTTCCTACATGGGGCCGGAGAGACCCAGTACTTC
CDR3: CASSFLHGAGETQYF

J: TRBJ2-1
D: TRBD2
size: -
V: TRBV2
DNA: TGTGCCAGCAGTTTAGCGGGAGGGGTGGCTTGGGAGCAGTTCTTC
CDR3: CASSLAGGVAWEQFF

J: TRBJ2-2
D: TRBD2
size: -
V: TRBV9
DNA: TGTGCCAGCAGCGTAGGCGCTAGCGGGTATGTCGGGGAGCTGTTTTTT
CDR3: CASSVGASGYVGELFF

J: TRBJ2-7
D: -
size: -
V: TRBV5-1
DNA: TGCGCCAGCAGCTTGGATCGGCCTCATGCAGGCGAGCAGTACTTC
CDR3: CASSLDRPHAGEQYF

J: TRBJ2-3
D: TRBD2
size: -
V: TRBV7-9
DNA: TGTGCCAGCAGCTTTTTAGCGGGAGGGCACACAGATACGCAGTATTTT
CDR3: CASSFLAGGHTDTQYF

J: TRBJ2-7
D: -
size: -
V: TRBV27
DNA: TGTGCCAGCGGCCGCCCACAGGGTTCCTACGAGCAGTACTTC
CDR3: CASGRPQGSYEQYF

J: TRBJ1-6
D: -
size: -
V: TRBV9
DNA: TGTGCCAGCAGCGCGGACAGCGCGGATAATTCACCCCTCCACTTT
CDR3: CASSADSADNSPLHF

J: TRBJ2-2
D: TRBD1
size: -
V: TRBV30
DNA: TGTGCCTGGAGTCGGACAGGGAACACCGGGGAGCTGTTTTTT
CDR3: CAWSRTGNTGELFF

J: TRBJ2-5
D: TRBD2
size: -
V: TRBV11-2
DNA: TGTGCCAGCAGCTTAAGACTAGCGGGATTAGAGACCCAGTACTTC
CDR3: CASSLRLAGLETQYF

J: TRBJ1-4
D: -
size: -
V: TRBV30
DNA: TGTGCCTGTTTCTCTGCAACTAATGAAAAACTGTTTTTT
CDR3: CACFSATNEKLFF

J: TRBJ2-3
D: TRBD2
size: -
V: TRBV7-3
DNA: TGTGCCAGCAGCCGCGATCTAGCGGGAGTACCAGATACGCAGTATTTT
CDR3: CASSRDLAGVPDTQYF

J: TRBJ1-5
D: -
size: -
V: TRBV6-4
DNA: TGTGCCAGCAGGGAGAATAGCAATCAGCCCCAGCATTTT
CDR3: CASRENSNQPQHF

J: TRBJ2-7
D: TRBD1
size: -
V: TRBV13
DNA: TGTGCCAGCAGCTTATCCGACAGGGATACCTACGAGCAGTACTTC
CDR3: CASSLSDRDTYEQYF

J: TRBJ1-4
D: -
size: once
V: TRBV7-2
DNA: TGTGCCAGCAGCTTAGCGTCAGGAAATAATGAAAAACTGTTTTTT
CDR3: CASSLASGNNEKLFF

J: TRBJ1-2
D: TRBD1
size: -
V: TRBV28
DNA: TGTGCCAGCAGTTTACCAGGGGGAAATAACTATGGCTACACCTTC
CDR3: CASSLPGGNNYGYTF

J: TRBJ2-1
D: TRBD2
size: -
V: TRBV5-4
DNA: TGTGCCAGCAGCTTGTGGGGGAATAGCGGGAGGAATGAGCAGTTCTTC
CDR3: CASSLWGNSGRNEQFF

J: TRBJ2-5
D: -
size: -
V: TRBV13
DNA: TGTGCCAGCAGCGTAGGATACGGGAGCCCTCAAGAGACCCAGTACTTC
CDR3: CASSVGYGSPQETQYF

J: TRBJ1-6
D: TRBD1
size: -
V: TRBV7-2
DNA: TGTGCCAGCAGCCTTTCGACAGGGGGCGTCATTTCACCCCTCCACTTT
CDR3: CASSLSTGGVISPLHF

J: TRBJ1-5
D: TRBD1
size: -
V: TRBV2
DNA: TGTGCCAGCAGTGTATCCGGACAGGGGTCTCGTCAGCCCCAGCATTTT
CDR3: CASSVSGQGSRQPQHF

J: TRBJ2-3
D: TRBD2
size: -
V: TRBV6-5
DNA: TGTGCCAGCAGTAGGCTAGCGGGAGGCGCAGATACGCAGTATTTT
CDR3: CASSRLAGGADTQYF

J: TRBJ2-5
D: TRBD2
size: medium-sized
V: TRBV6-1
DNA: TGTGCCAGCAGCGGGAGGGATGGGCAAGAGACCCAGTACTTC
CDR3: CASSGRDGQETQYF

J: TRBJ2-7
D: TRBD2
size: -
V: TRBV11-2
DNA: TGTGCCAGCAGCTTTGGGGGCAGCGGGAGTTCCTACGAGCAGTACTTC
CDR3: CASSFGGSGSSYEQYF

J: TRBJ2-7
D: TRBD2
size: -
V: TRBV10-3
DNA: TGTGCCACCGGACTAGCGGACTACGAGCAGTACTTC
CDR3: CATGLADYEQYF